These 25 T cell receptor beta chains came from one sample sequenced in a study of OX40 agonist ivuxolimab in advanced cancers. Method: immunoSEQ multiplex PCR; TCRdb's copy keeps in-frame clones and lacks some. The table shows tens of thousands of clones, with 89% occurring only once. Specimen: CD4+ or CD8+ T cells sorted from blood, collected in a trial of the OX40 agonist ivuxolimab. The receptors were gathered from an adult with an advanced solid tumor such as melanoma, head and neck, liver or kidney cancer.

This clone was seen once. The CDR3 loop is CASSREGETQYF. In DNA form, the CDR3 reads TGTGCCAGCAGTCGGGAGGGAGAGACCCAGTACTTC. The chain has TRBV7-6 and TRBJ2-5; 8 bases agree with TRBD2. Germline loops: CDR1 SGHVS, CDR2 FNYEAQ. V lost 6 bases and J lost 4; bases outside the gene matches: 1. The CDR3 is 12 residues long.

The rearrangement links TRBV13 to TRBJ2-7; D uncertain. This CDR3 spans 14 amino acids. Germline CDR1 is PRHDT and CDR2 is FYEKMQ (reference sequence). The germline V and J ends were trimmed by 1 base and 0 bases, with 7 bases remaining between them. The chain's CDR3 is CASSLDSNSYEQYF. The CDR3, as DNA: TGTGCCAGCAGCTTAGACAGCAACTCCTACGAGCAGTACTTC. Filled out from reference TRBV13 and TRBJ2-7, the complete variable domain reads AAGVIQSPRHLIKEKRETATLKCYPIPRHDTVYWYQQGPGQDPQFLISFYEKMQSDKGSIPDRFSAQQFSDYHSELNMSSLELGDSALYFCASSLDSNSYEQYFGPGTRLTVT.

V gene TRBV6-4 combines with J gene TRBJ1-5; no definite D call. The CDR3 has 13 residues. The germline V gene has CDR1 MRHNA and CDR2 SNTAGT. V was clipped by 5 bases and J by 2 bases, with 7 bases between them. CDR3 loop: CASSPSGNQPQHF. The CDR3 DNA follows: TGTGCCAGCAGTCCCTCGGGCAATCAGCCCCAGCATTTT.

The chain links TRBV9 to TRBJ1-1; a possible D gene is TRBD1 (5 bases). From germline, CDR1 is SGDLS and CDR2 YYNGEE. V was trimmed by 3 bases and J by 1 base, leaving 13 bases between them. The CDR3 runs 15 residues. CDR3 region: CASSAGGQGNTEAFF. CDR3 bases: TGTGCCAGCAGCGCCGGCGGGCAGGGGAACACTGAAGCTTTCTTT.

CDR3 in DNA: TGTGCCAGCAGCCCCGGGACCGAGCAGTTCTTC. Protein sequence: CASSPGTEQFF. The chain carries TRBV7-9 and TRBJ2-1; D is possibly TRBD1 or TRBD2 (5 bases each). Germline CDR1 is SEHNR and CDR2 is FQNEAQ (reference sequence). V was cut by 5 bases and J by 10 bases, with 9 bases left in between. CDR3 length equals 11 residues.

V gene TRBV7-3 combines with J gene TRBJ2-5; the match to TRBD2 covers 11 bases. Per germline, CDR1 SGHTA and CDR2 FQGTGA. The CDR3 is 15 residues long. Trimming at V came to 5 bases and at J to 1 base, leaving 3 bases not matched to a gene. CDR3 sequence reads: CASSRLAGFQETQYF. DNA of the CDR3: TGTGCCAGCAGCCGACTAGCGGGGTTCCAAGAGACCCAGTACTTC.

The chain couples TRBV5-8 to TRBJ2-7, with TRBD1 matching over 7 bases. After removal of 3 bases from V and 2 bases from J, the junction contained 8 bases not matched to a gene. This CDR3 has 15 residues. CDR1 is SGHTS, CDR2 YDEGEE, per germline. In DNA, the CDR3 is TGTGCCAGCAGCTACCAACAGGGGCCCCCCTACGAGCAGTACTTC. Residues: CASSYQQGPPYEQYF.

This rearrangement joins TRBV5-1 to TRBJ2-1; TRBD1 aligns across 10 bases. Germline loops: CDR1 SGHRS, CDR2 YFSETQ. Trimming cost V 3 bases and J 8 bases; bases outside gene matches: 8. The CDR3 is 15 residues long. As DNA, the CDR3 is TGCGCCAGCAGCTCCCGGGACAGGGGTTGGGATGAGCAGTTCTTC. Its translation: CASSSRDRGWDEQFF.

V and J are TRBV14 and TRBJ2-1; D tentatively reads TRBD1 or TRBD2 (5 bases each). The length of the CDR3 is 14 residues. The ends were cut back, 4 bases at V and 10 bases at J, with 17 bases in the middle. Germline values: CDR1 SGHDN, CDR2 FVKESK. Written as DNA, the CDR3 is TGTGCCAGCAGCCGAGGCACTCTGGGACGGGAGCAGTTCTTC. It codes for CASSRGTLGREQFF.

CDR3 protein: CASSQEPGYRSEQFF. DNA of the CDR3: TGCGCCAGCAGCCAAGAGCCGGGGTATAGATCTGAGCAGTTCTTC. The genes are TRBV4-3 and TRBJ2-1; a weak D match, TRBD2 (5 bases). V was cut by 0 bases and J by 9 bases, with 15 bases left in between. Germline V gene sequence: CDR1 LGHNA, CDR2 YSLEER. This CDR3 has 15 residues.

The chain couples TRBV27 to TRBJ2-1; TRBD2 might be the D (6 bases). Trimming stripped 4 bases from V and 6 bases from J, with 13 bases between. The CDR3 consists of 14 residues. The germline V gene encodes CDR1 MNHEY and CDR2 SMNVEV (reference sequence). CDR3 amino acids: CASSSGGAGNEQFF. The DNA for the CDR3 is TGTGCCAGCAGTTCTGGAGGGGCCGGCAATGAGCAGTTCTTC.

The count of this clone is one. The gene calls are TRBV9 and TRBJ2-7; the match to TRBD2 covers 11 bases. Germline values: CDR1 SGDLS, CDR2 YYNGEE. Trimming removed 5 bases from V and 5 bases from J; junction bases left unmatched: 12. The length of the CDR3 is 16 residues. The CDR3 protein is CASSPRLAGGDNEQYF. CDR3 bases: TGTGCCAGCAGTCCCCGCCTAGCGGGAGGTGACAACGAGCAGTACTTC.

The chain carries TRBV7-6 and TRBJ1-5; D gene unclear. CDR1 and CDR2 (germline): SGHVS, FNYEAQ. The CDR3 length is 13 residues. The V end lost 0 bases, the J end lost 7 bases, and 7 bases lay between the germline ends. DNA for the CDR3: TGTGCCAGCAGCTTAGCGCCTCGGCAGCCCCAGCATTTT. Its protein product is CASSLAPRQPQHF.

The gene calls are TRBV19 and TRBJ1-1; 7 bases fit TRBD1. Losses at the gene ends were 10 bases for V and 6 bases for J; bases not matched to a gene: 8. This CDR3 has 12 residues. CDR1 and CDR2 (germline): LNHDA, SQIVND (reference sequence). CDR3 coding DNA: TGTGCCACCGCGGAGGGGGCGGCTGAAGCTTTCTTT. Protein: CATAEGAAEAFF.

The chain uses TRBV28 and TRBJ1-5; 8 positions agree with TRBD1. V lost 2 bases to trimming and J lost 2 bases; unmatched junction nucleotides: 8. The germline gives CDR1 MDHEN, CDR2 SYDVKM. This CDR3 spans 17 amino acids. CDR3 sequence (DNA): TGTGCCAGCAGTTTACGGCCAGGGGGCAAGGGCAATCAGCCCCAGCATTTT. Its translation: CASSLRPGGKGNQPQHF.

V usage is TRBV5-5 and J usage is TRBJ1-3; the D gene is possibly TRBD1 (5 bases). V shed 1 base and J shed 7 bases, with 15 bases lying between them. The length of the CDR3 is 15 residues. Looked up from germline, CDR1 is SGHKS and CDR2 is YYEKEE (reference sequence). DNA for the CDR3: TGTGCCAGCAGCTTGTTGGGCCGGGACCCGAACACCATATATTTT. It translates to CASSLLGRDPNTIYF.

The CDR3: CASSLDNSYEQYF. The CDR3 bases are TGTGCCAGCAGCCTAGATAACTCCTACGAGCAGTACTTC. The chain carries TRBV5-4 and TRBJ2-7; no definite D call. Per the germline V gene, CDR1 is SGHNT and CDR2 is YYREEE (reference sequence). CDR3 length: 13 amino acids. V dropped 4 bases and J dropped 0 bases, with 8 bases sitting between them.

The chain links TRBV4-2 to TRBJ1-5; D not certain. Trimming stripped 1 base from V and 5 bases from J, with 6 bases between. Germline CDR1 LGHNA, CDR2 YNFKEQ. This CDR3 contains 13 residues. CDR3 loop: CASSQAQHQPQHF. The CDR3 DNA is TGTGCCAGCAGCCAAGCACAGCATCAGCCCCAGCATTTT.

This chain joins TRBV5-1 and TRBJ2-5, with D tentatively TRBD2 (6 bases). V was cut by 5 bases and J by 7 bases, with 30 bases left in between. The CDR3 covers 18 residues. Germline assignment: CDR1 SGHRS and CDR2 YFSETQ. The CDR3, as DNA: TGCGCCAGCAGTTCCGATCCATACAGCAACAGCGACGGGGGGACCCAGTACTTC. Translated: CASSSDPYSNSDGGTQYF.

V is TRBV9 and J is TRBJ2-7; a weak D match, TRBD1 (6 bases). The germline V and J ends were trimmed by 3 bases and 6 bases, with 16 bases remaining between them. Germline loops: CDR1 SGDLS, CDR2 YYNGEE. The CDR3 has 14 amino acids. CDR3 loop: CASSAETGFGEQYF. CDR3 coding DNA: TGTGCCAGCAGCGCTGAGACAGGTTTCGGCGAGCAGTACTTC.

V usage is TRBV5-4 and J usage is TRBJ1-6; 8 nucleotides agree with TRBD1. V lost 1 base and J lost 8; bases outside the gene matches: 8. This CDR3 is 16 amino acids long. Germline V gene data show CDR1 as SGHNT and CDR2 as YYREEE (reference sequence). CDR3 sequence reads: CASSLLGQGGYSPLHF. Here the CDR3 DNA reads TGTGCCAGCAGCTTGCTAGGACAGGGAGGATATTCACCCCTCCACTTT.

By proportion, this clone is medium-sized (0.01 to 0.1%). The rearrangement uses TRBV4-2 and TRBJ1-1; D gene ambiguous. The V end was cut by 2 bases, the J end by 3 bases, with 13 bases between. Germline lookup yields CDR1 LGHNA and CDR2 YNFKEQ. CDR3 length: 15 residues. CDR3 protein: CASSQPTEEDTEAFF. CDR3 sequence (DNA): TGTGCCAGCAGCCAACCGACGGAAGAGGACACTGAAGCTTTCTTT.

V gene TRBV6-5 combines with J gene TRBJ1-1, with D possibly matching TRBD1 (5 bases). V lost 7 bases to trimming and J lost 5 bases, with 17 bases between them. The CDR3 runs 14 residues. Germline CDR1 MNHEY, CDR2 SVGAGI. The CDR3 DNA reads as TGTGCCAGCAACCCACCGGGACTAGGGACTGAAGCTTTCTTT. Its translation is CASNPPGLGTEAFF.

V is TRBV14 and J is TRBJ2-1; TRBD2 matches at 8 bases. Germline V gene lookup returns CDR1 SGHDN and CDR2 FVKESK. After removal of 7 bases from V and 9 bases from J, the junction contained 11 bases not matched to a gene. The CDR3 length is 14 residues. The CDR3 bases are TGTGCCAGCAAGGATGCTAGCGGGCGGGGTGAGCAGTTCTTC. It specifies CASKDASGRGEQFF.

The chain carries TRBV6-1 and TRBJ2-7, with no clear D. The germline V gene has CDR1 MNHNS and CDR2 SASEGT. This CDR3 spans 12 amino acids. Trimming pared 3 bases from V and 0 bases from J, leaving 3 bases between. In DNA, the CDR3 is TGTGCCAGCAGTGACAGCTCCTACGAGCAGTACTTC. Its protein is CASSDSSYEQYF.